This T cell receptor (beta chain) was sequenced in a study of T cell responses to AZD1222 COVID-19 vaccine. Whole-study findings and limits: Vaccine-associated CD4 TCRs spanned spike, dominant at 160-218 and 743-854. Only a handful of AZD1222 recipients were seropositive at baseline. Spike-specific TCR depth and breadth grew after two AZD1222 doses. Donors were mostly white British, more females; clonal diversity possibly underestimated.

The repertoire was sequenced with immunoSEQ multiplex PCR; TCRdb's copy has only in-frame clones and lacks some. The table includes 150,000 to 200,000 clones, around 87% detected once. As concerns this clone: Its antigen is currently unknown.

Trimming took off 6 bases at V and 1 base at J, with 9 bases between the two ends. The CDR3 has 14 amino acids. Germline V CDR1 and CDR2: LNHDA, SQIVND (reference sequence). This chain connects TRBV19 to TRBJ2-2; the D is unclear. This specimen consisted of peripheral blood, obtained on day 0 of MenACWY control vaccination. This sequence originates from an adult in good health. The CDR3, as DNA: TGTGCCAGTAGCCTTCGACAGAACACCGGGGAGCTGTTTTTT. Translating it yields CASSLRQNTGELFF.